This T cell receptor beta chain was sequenced during a study of blood T cell repertoires in COVID-19. Trimming removed 0 bases from V and 9 bases from J; junction bases left unmatched: 6. The CDR3 is 15 residues long. Germline assignment: CDR1 LNHNV and CDR2 YYDKDF (reference sequence). Sequencing was performed with immunoSEQ multiplex PCR; in TCRdb, only in-frame clones are kept and a portion is missing. The sample lists over 200,000 clones; 82% were seen once. The rearrangement links TRBV15 to TRBJ2-1; 9 bases agree with TRBD2. Sequenced input: peripheral blood. The clonotype was recovered from a woman aged 40 to 49 with acute or convalescent COVID-19. CDR3 DNA sequence: TGTGCCACCAGCAGAGAGGCGGGGGGGCCCATTGAGCAGTTCTTC. Translating gives CATSREAGGPIEQFF. Full variable domain (outside the CDR3, taken from reference TRBV15 and TRBJ2-1): DAMVIQNPRYQVTQFGKPVTLSCSQTLNHNVMYWYQQKSSQAPKLLFHYYDKDFNNEADTPDNFQSRRPNTSFCFLDIRSPGLGDTAMYLCATSREAGGPIEQFFGPGTRLTVL.